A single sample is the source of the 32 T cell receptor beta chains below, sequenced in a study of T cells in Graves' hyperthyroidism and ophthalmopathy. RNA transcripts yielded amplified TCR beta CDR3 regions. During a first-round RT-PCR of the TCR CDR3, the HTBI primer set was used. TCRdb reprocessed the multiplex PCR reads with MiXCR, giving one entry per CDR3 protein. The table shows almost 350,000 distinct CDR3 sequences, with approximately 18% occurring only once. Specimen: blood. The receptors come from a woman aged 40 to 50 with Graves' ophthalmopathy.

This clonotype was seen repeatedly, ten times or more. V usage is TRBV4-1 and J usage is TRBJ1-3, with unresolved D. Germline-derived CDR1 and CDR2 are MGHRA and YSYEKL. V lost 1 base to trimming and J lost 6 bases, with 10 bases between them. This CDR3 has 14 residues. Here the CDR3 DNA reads TGCGCCAGCAGCCAAGTAGGGTTCGAAAACACCATATATTTT. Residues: CASSQVGFENTIYF.

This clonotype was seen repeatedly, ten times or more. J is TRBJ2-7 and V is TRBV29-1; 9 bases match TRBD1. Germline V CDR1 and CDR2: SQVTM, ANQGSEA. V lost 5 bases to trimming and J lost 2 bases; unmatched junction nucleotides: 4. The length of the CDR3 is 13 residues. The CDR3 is CSVPGQGTYEQYF. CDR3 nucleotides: TGCAGCGTTCCGGGACAGGGAACCTACGAGCAGTACTTC.

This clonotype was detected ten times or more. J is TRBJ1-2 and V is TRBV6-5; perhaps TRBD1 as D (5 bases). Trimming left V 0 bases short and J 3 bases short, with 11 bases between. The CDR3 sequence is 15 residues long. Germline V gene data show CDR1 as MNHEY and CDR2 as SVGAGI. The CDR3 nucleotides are TGTGCCAGCAGTTACTCAGGGGTGGGTGACTATGGCTACACCTTC. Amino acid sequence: CASSYSGVGDYGYTF.

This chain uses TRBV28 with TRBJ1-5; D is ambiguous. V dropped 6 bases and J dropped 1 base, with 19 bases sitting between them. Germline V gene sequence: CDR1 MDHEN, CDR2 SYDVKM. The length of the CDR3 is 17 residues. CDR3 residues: CASSHQPDIVSNQPQHF. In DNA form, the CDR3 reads TGTGCCAGCAGCCACCAACCAGACATTGTGAGCAATCAGCCCCAGCATTTT.

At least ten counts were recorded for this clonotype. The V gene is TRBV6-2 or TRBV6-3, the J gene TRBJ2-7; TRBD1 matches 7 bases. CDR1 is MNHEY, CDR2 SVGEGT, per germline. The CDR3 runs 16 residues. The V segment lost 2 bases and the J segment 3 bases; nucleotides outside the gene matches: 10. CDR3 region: CASSYGSGGIIYEQYF. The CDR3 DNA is TGTGCCAGCAGTTACGGGTCAGGGGGAATTATCTACGAGCAGTACTTC.

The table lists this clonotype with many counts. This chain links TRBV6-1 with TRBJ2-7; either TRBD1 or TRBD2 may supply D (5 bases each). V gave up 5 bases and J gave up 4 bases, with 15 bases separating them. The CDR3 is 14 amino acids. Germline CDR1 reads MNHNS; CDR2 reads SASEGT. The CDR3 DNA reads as TGTGCCAGCAGTCGGGGCGGAGCGAGGTACGAGCAGTACTTC. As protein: CASSRGGARYEQYF.

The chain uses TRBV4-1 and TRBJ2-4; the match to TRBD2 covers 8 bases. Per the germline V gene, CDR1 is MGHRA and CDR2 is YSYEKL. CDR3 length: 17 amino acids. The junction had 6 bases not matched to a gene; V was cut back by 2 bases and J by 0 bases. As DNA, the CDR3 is TGCGCCAGCAGCCAACCTACTAGCGGATTAGCCAAAAACATTCAGTACTTC. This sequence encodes CASSQPTSGLAKNIQYF.

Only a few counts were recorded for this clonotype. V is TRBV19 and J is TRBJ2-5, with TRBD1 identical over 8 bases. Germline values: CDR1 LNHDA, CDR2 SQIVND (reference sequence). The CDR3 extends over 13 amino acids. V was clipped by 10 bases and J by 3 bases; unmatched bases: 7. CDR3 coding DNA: TGTGCCACCCGGAAGACAGGGGAAGAGACCCAGTACTTC. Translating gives CATRKTGEETQYF.

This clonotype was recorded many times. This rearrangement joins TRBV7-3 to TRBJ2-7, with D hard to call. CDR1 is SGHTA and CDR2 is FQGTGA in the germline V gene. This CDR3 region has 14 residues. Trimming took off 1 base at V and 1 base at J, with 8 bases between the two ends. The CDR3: CASSLMGGSYEQYF. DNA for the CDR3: TGTGCCAGCAGCTTAATGGGCGGATCCTACGAGCAGTACTTC.

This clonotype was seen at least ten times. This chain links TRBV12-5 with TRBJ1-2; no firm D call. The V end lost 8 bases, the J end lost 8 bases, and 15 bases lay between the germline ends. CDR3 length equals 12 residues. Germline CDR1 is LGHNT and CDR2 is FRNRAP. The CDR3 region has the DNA TGTGCTAGTTCTCAGGCGGGGAACGGCTACACCTTC. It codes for CASSQAGNGYTF.

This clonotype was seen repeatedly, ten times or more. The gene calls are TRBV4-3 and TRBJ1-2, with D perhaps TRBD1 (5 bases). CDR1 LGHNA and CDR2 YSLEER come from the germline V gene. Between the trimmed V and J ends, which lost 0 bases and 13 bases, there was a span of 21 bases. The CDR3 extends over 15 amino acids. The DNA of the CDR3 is TGCGCCAGCAGCCAAGATACCAGGGACTCCAAAACGGTCACCTTC. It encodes CASSQDTRDSKTVTF.

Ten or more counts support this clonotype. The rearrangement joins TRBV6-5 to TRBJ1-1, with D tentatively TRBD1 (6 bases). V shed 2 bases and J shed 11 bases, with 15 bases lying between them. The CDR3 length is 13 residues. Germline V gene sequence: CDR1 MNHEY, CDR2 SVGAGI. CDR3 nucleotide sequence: TGTGCCAGCAGTTACGACCCAGGGGTAAGGGCTTTCTTT. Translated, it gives CASSYDPGVRAFF.

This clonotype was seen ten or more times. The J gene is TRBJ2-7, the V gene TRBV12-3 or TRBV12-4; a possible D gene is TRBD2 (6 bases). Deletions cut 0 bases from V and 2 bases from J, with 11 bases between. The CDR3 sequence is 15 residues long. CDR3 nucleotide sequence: TGTGCCAGCAGTTTAGCCCTCTGGGGGGCCTACGAGCAGTACTTC. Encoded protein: CASSLALWGAYEQYF.

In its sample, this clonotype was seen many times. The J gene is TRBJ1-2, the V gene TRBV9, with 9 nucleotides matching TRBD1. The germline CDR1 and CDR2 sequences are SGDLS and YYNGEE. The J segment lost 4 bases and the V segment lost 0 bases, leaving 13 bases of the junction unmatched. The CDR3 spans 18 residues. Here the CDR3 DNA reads TGTGCCAGCAGCGTAGGGACCGGGACAGGGTCGGTTATCTATGGCTACACCTTC. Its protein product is CASSVGTGTGSVIYGYTF.

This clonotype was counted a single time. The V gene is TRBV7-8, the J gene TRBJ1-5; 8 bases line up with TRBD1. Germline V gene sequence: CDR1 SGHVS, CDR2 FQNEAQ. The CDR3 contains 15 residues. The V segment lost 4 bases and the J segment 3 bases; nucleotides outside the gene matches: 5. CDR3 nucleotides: TGTGCCAGCAGCTCTCGGACAGGGCTCAATCAGCCCCAGCATTTT. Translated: CASSSRTGLNQPQHF.

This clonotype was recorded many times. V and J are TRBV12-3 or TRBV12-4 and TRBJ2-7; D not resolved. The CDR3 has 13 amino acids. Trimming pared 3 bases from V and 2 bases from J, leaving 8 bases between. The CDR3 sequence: CASSLSFTYEQYF. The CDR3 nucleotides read TGTGCCAGCAGTTTGAGTTTTACCTACGAGCAGTACTTC.

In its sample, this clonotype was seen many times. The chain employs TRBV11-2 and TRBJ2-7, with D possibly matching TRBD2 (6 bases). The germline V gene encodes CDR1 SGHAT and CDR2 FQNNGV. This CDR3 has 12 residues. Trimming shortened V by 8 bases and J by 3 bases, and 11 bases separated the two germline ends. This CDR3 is CASRTSLYEQYF. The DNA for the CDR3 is TGTGCCAGCCGTACTAGCCTCTACGAGCAGTACTTC.

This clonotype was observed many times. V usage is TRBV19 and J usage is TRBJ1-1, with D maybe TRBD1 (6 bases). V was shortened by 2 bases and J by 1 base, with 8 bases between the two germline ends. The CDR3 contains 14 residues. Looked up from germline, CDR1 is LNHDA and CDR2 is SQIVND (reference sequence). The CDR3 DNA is TGTGCCAGTAGTATAACAGGGACGAACACTGAAGCTTTCTTT. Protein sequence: CASSITGTNTEAFF. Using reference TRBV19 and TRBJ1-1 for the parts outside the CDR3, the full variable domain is DGGITQSPKYLFRKEGQNVTLSCEQNLNHDAMYWYRQDPGQGLRLIYYSQIVNDFQKGDIAEGYSVSREKKESFPLTVTSAQKNPTAFYLCASSITGTNTEAFFGQGTRLTVV.

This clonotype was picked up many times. The CDR3 spells CSATTGNQPQHF. CDR3 nucleotides: TGCAGTGCCACCACAGGCAATCAGCCCCAGCATTTT. The gene calls are TRBV20-1 and TRBJ1-5; D gene ambiguous. V was pared by 6 bases and J by 2 bases, with 8 bases between. Per germline, CDR1 DFQATT and CDR2 SNEGSKA (reference sequence). The CDR3 covers 12 residues.

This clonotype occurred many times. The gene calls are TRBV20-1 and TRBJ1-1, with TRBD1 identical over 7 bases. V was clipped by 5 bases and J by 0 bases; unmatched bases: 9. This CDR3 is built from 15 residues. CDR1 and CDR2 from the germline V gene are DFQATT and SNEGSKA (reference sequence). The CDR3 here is CSADGLGTVNTEAFF. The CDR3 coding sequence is TGCAGTGCTGATGGATTGGGGACAGTGAACACTGAAGCTTTCTTT.

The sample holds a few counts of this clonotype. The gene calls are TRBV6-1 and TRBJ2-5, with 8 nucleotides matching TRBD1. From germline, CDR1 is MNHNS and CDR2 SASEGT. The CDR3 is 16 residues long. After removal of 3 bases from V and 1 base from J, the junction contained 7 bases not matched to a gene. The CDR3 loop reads CASSDWTGTAQETQYF. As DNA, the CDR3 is TGTGCCAGCAGTGACTGGACAGGGACGGCCCAAGAGACCCAGTACTTC.

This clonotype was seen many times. In nucleotides, the CDR3 is TGTGCCAGCAGCGTAGGGACAGACTACTACGAGCAGTACTTC. It encodes CASSVGTDYYEQYF. The chain is built from TRBV9 and TRBJ2-7; D is perhaps TRBD1 (6 bases). Germline V lookup: CDR1 SGDLS, CDR2 YYNGEE. This CDR3 has 14 amino acids. V was pared by 0 bases and J by 3 bases, with 10 bases between.

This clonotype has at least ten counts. The CDR3 spells CASSSDGGAIQYF. DNA for the CDR3: TGTGCCAGTAGTAGCGACGGTGGCGCGATCCAGTACTTC. The rearrangement uses TRBV19 and TRBJ2-5; no definite D call. The ends were cut back, 4 bases at V and 10 bases at J, with 16 bases in the middle. This CDR3 comprises 13 residues. Germline V lookup: CDR1 LNHDA, CDR2 SQIVND (reference sequence).

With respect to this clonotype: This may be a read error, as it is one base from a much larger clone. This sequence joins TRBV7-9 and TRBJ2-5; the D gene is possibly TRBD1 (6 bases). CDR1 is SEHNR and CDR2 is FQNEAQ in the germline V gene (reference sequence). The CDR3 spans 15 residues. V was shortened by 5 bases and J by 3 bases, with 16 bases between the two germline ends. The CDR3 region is CASSLSRGIEETQYF. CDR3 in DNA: TGTGCCAGCAGCCTGTCCAGGGGAATAGAAGAGACCCAGTACTTC.

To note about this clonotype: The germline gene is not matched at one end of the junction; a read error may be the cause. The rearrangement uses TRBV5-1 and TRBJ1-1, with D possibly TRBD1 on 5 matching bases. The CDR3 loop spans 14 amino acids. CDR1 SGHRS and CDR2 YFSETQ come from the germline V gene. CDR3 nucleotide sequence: TGCGCCAGCAGCTTGGAGGGGCGACTTCCTGAAGCTTCCTTT. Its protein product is CASSLEGRLPEASF.

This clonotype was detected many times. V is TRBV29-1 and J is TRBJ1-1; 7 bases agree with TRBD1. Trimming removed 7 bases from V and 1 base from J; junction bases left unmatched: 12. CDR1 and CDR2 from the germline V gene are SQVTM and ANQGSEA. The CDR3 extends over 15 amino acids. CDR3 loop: CSAHGRDRSNTEAFF. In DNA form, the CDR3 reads TGCAGCGCCCATGGGAGGGACAGATCGAACACTGAAGCTTTCTTT. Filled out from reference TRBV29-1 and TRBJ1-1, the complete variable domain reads SAVISQKPSRDICQRGTSLTIQCQVDSQVTMMFWYRQQPGQSLTLIATANQGSEATYESGFVIDKFPISRPNLTFSTLTVSNMSPEDSSIYLCSAHGRDRSNTEAFFGQGTRLTVV.

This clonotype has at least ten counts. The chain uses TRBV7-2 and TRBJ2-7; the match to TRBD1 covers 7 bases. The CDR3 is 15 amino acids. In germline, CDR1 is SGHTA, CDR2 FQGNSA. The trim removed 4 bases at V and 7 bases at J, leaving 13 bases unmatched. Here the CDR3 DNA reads TGTGCCAGCAGCTCCCCAACAGGACAGGTGCGAGAGCAGTACTTC. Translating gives CASSSPTGQVREQYF.

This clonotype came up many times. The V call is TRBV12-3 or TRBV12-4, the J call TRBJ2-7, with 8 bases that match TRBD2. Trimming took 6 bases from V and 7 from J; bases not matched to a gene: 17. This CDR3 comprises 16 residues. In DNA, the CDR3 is TGTGCCAGCAGCCTAACGAGCGGGAGTCGTAGAAGGGAGCAGTACTTC. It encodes CASSLTSGSRRREQYF.

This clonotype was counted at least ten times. Here the CDR3 reads CASSRLGGLKNIQYF. DNA of the CDR3: TGTGCCAGCAGCCGCCTAGGGGGCCTTAAAAACATTCAGTACTTC. This rearrangement joins TRBV5-6 to TRBJ2-4, with 7 bases lining up with TRBD1. Germline CDR1 and CDR2: SGHDT and YYEEEE. This CDR3 is built from 15 residues. The V segment lost 4 bases and the J segment 4 bases; nucleotides outside the gene matches: 8.

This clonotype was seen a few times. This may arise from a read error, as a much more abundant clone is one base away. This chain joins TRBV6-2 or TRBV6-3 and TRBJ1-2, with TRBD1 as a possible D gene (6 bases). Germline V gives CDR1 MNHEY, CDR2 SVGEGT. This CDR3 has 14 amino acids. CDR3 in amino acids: CASSYSGARGGYNF. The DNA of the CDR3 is TGTGCCAGCAGTTACTCAGGGGCTCGGGGGGGCTACAACTTC.

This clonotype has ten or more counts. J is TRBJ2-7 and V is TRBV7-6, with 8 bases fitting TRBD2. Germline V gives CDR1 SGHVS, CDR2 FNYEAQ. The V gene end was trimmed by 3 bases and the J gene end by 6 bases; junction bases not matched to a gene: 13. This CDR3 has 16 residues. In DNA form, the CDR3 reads TGTGCCAGCAGCTTGGGACTAGAAGCGCCGGCCGGCGAGCAGTACTTC. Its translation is CASSLGLEAPAGEQYF.

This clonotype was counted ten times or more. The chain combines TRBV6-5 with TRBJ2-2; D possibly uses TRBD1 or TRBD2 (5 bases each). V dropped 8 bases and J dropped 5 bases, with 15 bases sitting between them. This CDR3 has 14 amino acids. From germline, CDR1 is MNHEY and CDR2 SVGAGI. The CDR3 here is CASGRDPKTGELFF. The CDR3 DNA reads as TGTGCCAGCGGCCGGGACCCAAAGACCGGGGAGCTGTTTTTT.